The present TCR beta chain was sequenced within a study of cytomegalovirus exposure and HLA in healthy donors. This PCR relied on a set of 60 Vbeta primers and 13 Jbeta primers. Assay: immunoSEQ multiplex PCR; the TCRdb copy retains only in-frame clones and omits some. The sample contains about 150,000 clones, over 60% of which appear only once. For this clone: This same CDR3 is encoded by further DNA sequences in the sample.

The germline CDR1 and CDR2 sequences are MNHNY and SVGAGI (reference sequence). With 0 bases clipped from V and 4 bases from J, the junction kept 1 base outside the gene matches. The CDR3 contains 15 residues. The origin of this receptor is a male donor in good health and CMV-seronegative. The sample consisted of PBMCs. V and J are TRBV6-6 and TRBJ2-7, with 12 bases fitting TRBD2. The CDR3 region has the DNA TGTGCCAGCAGTTACTCGACTAGCGGGAGTTACGAGCAGTACTTC. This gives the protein CASSYSTSGSYEQYF.